The present T cell receptor beta chain was sequenced within a study of CD4 T cells in relation to SARS-CoV-2 and coronaviruses. Study information: ViraFEST: roughly 10-day antigen culture of PBMCs, then TCR beta CDR3 sequencing. Negative control cultures got HIV-1 Nef peptides or no peptide.

Worth noting for this clone: The antigen is undetermined.

J gave up 7 bases and V 7 bases, and 9 bases lay outside the gene matches. The CDR3 covers 15 residues. Germline loops: CDR1 SNHLY, CDR2 FYNNEI. Before the COVID-19 pandemic, during about 2010-2019, CD4+ T cells were taken from unexposed donors. CD4+ T cells were isolated from the cells after about ten days of culture. Cells permitting, SARS-CoV-2 S/N and four cold-coronavirus spikes were tested on unexposed-donor CD4+ T cells. Cultures held 2 million to 2.5 million PBMCs per well with 8.5 to 10 IU/ml IL-2. The data were produced by immunoSEQ multiplex PCR, yet TCRdb's version contains in-frame clones alone and is incomplete. The sample carries approximately 25,000 clones, more than 60% recorded once.

The receptor's source is a human donor in good health. The rearrangement links TRBV2 to TRBJ1-6, with 8 bases fitting TRBD1. The material sequenced was CD4+ T cells from PBMCs, cultured in vitro. CDR3 amino acids: CASKRDRGKNSPLHF. The CDR3 DNA reads TGTGCCAGCAAACGAGACAGGGGTAAAAATTCACCCCTCCACTTT.